One and the same sample provided the 32 T cell receptor beta chains below, sequenced in a study of early T cells in non-severe SARS-CoV-2 infection. MiXCR, applied by TCRdb to the 5' RACE reads, yields one record per CDR3 protein. The top ten clones hold about 25% of a sample with some 27,000 distinct CDR3 sequences, around 5.3% of them seen once. Sequencing was done on a sample of whole blood. These receptors all come from an adult who was a healthcare worker with PCR-confirmed SARS-CoV-2 infection or an uninfected control (not recorded which).

This clonotype has at least ten counts. This rearrangement joins TRBV14 to TRBJ1-2; 10 bases agree with TRBD1. The CDR3 covers 15 residues. Germline-derived CDR1 and CDR2 are SGHDN and FVKESK. Unmatched junction bases numbered 4, after V lost 2 bases and J lost 4 bases. This CDR3 reads CASSQWDRGPYGYTF. The CDR3, as DNA: TGTGCCAGCAGCCAATGGGACAGGGGCCCCTATGGCTACACCTTC.

This clonotype was seen at least ten times. This chain links TRBV30 with TRBJ2-3; D gene unclear. The length of the CDR3 is 13 residues. CDR1 GTSNPN and CDR2 SVGIG come from the germline V gene (reference sequence). Trimming took 4 bases from V and 10 from J, leaving 18 bases between them. The DNA of the CDR3 is TGTGCCTGGACCGCAAGGCCGGACGCAGCGCAGTATTTT. Translating it yields CAWTARPDAAQYF.

This clonotype was recorded at least ten times. The chain has TRBV6-2 or TRBV6-3 and TRBJ2-1; D is ambiguous. Looked up from germline, CDR1 is MNHEY and CDR2 is SVGEGT. The CDR3 sequence is 14 residues long. V lost 2 bases and J lost 3, with 8 bases in between. The CDR3 region is CASSYGRIYNEQFF. As DNA, the CDR3 is TGTGCCAGCAGTTACGGCAGAATCTACAATGAGCAGTTCTTC.

The table lists this clonotype with many counts. The V gene is TRBV7-2, the J gene TRBJ1-1, with 7 bases matching TRBD1. The germline CDR1 and CDR2 sequences are SGHTA and FQGNSA. This CDR3 has 15 residues. The ends lost 4 bases at V and 7 bases at J; junction bases unmatched: 12. The CDR3 DNA is TGTGCCAGCAGCTCACAGGGGTGGTACCTCCATGAAGCTTTCTTT. Translation: CASSSQGWYLHEAFF.

At least ten counts were recorded for this clonotype. In nucleotides, the CDR3 is TGTGCCATCACCAAGGGGCTTGAGTCCTACAATGAGCAGTTCTTC. Translation gives CAITKGLESYNEQFF. The chain is built from TRBV10-3 and TRBJ2-1; D might be TRBD1 (5 bases). Trimming pared 7 bases from V and 1 base from J, leaving 14 bases between. CDR3 length: 15 residues. Germline V gene data show CDR1 as ENHRY and CDR2 as SYGVKD.

This clonotype was counted at least ten times. The CDR3 DNA follows: TGTGCCAGCAGCTTTACAGAGGTGGATACGCAGTATTTT. It codes for CASSFTEVDTQYF. This chain joins TRBV11-1 and TRBJ2-3; D call uncertain. The CDR3 extends over 13 amino acids. Trimming shortened V by 3 bases and J by 6 bases, and 10 bases separated the two germline ends. Germline CDR1 SGHAT, CDR2 FQDESV (reference sequence).

This clonotype was seen ten or more times. The J gene is TRBJ1-1, the V gene TRBV29-1; D not certain. The V gene's germline CDR1 is SQVTM and CDR2 ANQGSEA. The V end lost 5 bases, the J end lost 0 bases, and 10 bases lay between the germline ends. This CDR3 has 13 residues. CDR3 in DNA: TGCAGCGTTTTACAGTCATTGAACACTGAAGCTTTCTTT. This gives the protein CSVLQSLNTEAFF.

This clonotype was found many times. DNA for the CDR3: TGTGCCAGCAGTGGAGGGACTAGCGGGAGGGCAGATACGCAGTATTTT. Its protein product is CASSGGTSGRADTQYF. The gene calls are TRBV12-3 or TRBV12-4 and TRBJ2-3; 16 nucleotides line up with TRBD2. Losses at the gene ends were 5 bases for V and 4 bases for J; bases not matched to a gene: 3. This CDR3 contains 16 residues.

This clonotype showed up just a few times. This chain uses TRBV6-5 with TRBJ2-5, with a tentative D call TRBD2 (5 bases). The CDR3 extends over 14 amino acids. V lost 5 bases, J lost 1 base, and 11 bases lay in between. The germline CDR1 and CDR2 sequences are MNHEY and SVGAGI. The CDR3 reads CASSRGWLQETQYF. The CDR3 DNA reads as TGTGCCAGCAGTCGGGGTTGGCTCCAAGAGACCCAGTACTTC.

The rearrangement links TRBV27 to TRBJ2-3, with unresolved D. This CDR3 comprises 14 residues. V lost 4 bases and J 5 bases, leaving 13 bases between the germline ends. From germline, CDR1 is MNHEY and CDR2 SMNVEV (reference sequence). CDR3 sequence: CASSSRFWGDTQYF. Here the CDR3 DNA reads TGTGCCAGCAGTTCCCGATTTTGGGGAGATACGCAGTATTTT.

The V gene is TRBV27, the J gene TRBJ1-2; TRBD1 matches 8 bases. The CDR3 extends over 14 amino acids. Germline loops: CDR1 MNHEY, CDR2 SMNVEV (reference sequence). J lost 8 bases, V lost 5 bases, and 10 bases had no gene match. This chain's CDR3 is CASSPGGQAGGYTF. CDR3 in DNA: TGTGCCAGCAGTCCAGGGGGACAGGCCGGGGGCTACACCTTC.

This clonotype was recorded at least ten times. The rearrangement uses TRBV19 and TRBJ2-7; D is perhaps TRBD1 (6 bases). Per the germline V gene, CDR1 is LNHDA and CDR2 is SQIVND (reference sequence). The CDR3 contains 14 residues. The V and J ends lost 6 bases and 0 bases respectively, with 12 bases between them. The CDR3 DNA reads as TGTGCCAGTAGGACAGGCCCCAACTCCTACGAGCAGTACTTC. Amino acid sequence: CASRTGPNSYEQYF.

The table lists this clonotype with many counts. The chain combines TRBV5-5 with TRBJ2-7; TRBD1 aligns across 7 bases. V dropped 0 bases and J dropped 4; count of bases not matched to a gene: 4. The CDR3 has 14 amino acids. CDR1 and CDR2 from the germline V gene are SGHKS and YYEKEE (reference sequence). CDR3 in amino acids: CASSLGQGAYEQYF. CDR3 in DNA: TGTGCCAGCAGCTTGGGACAGGGCGCGTACGAGCAGTACTTC.

V gene TRBV5-5 combines with J gene TRBJ1-4; tentative D call: TRBD1 (5 bases). V lost 2 bases, J lost 6 bases, and 8 bases lay in between. Germline V gene sequence: CDR1 SGHKS, CDR2 YYEKEE (reference sequence). The CDR3 runs to 13 residues. The CDR3 bases are TGTGCCAGCAGCTTTGGGGCCGATGAAAAACTGTTTTTT. It encodes CASSFGADEKLFF. Looking up the rest from reference TRBV5-5 and TRBJ1-4 gives the full variable domain: DAGVTQSPTHLIKTRGQQVTLRCSPISGHKSVSWYQQVLGQGPQFIFQYYEKEERGRGNFPDRFSARQFPNYSSELNVNALLLGDSALYLCASSFGADEKLFFGSGTQLSVL.

By share, this clonotype ranks as medium-sized. The chain links TRBV20-1 to TRBJ2-7; tentatively, D is TRBD1 (6 bases). CDR1 and CDR2 (germline): DFQATT, SNEGSKA (reference sequence). The CDR3 has 14 residues. Trimming removed 4 bases from V and 0 bases from J, with 13 bases in between. For the CDR3, the DNA is TGCAGTGCTAAAGGGACATTAAGCTCCTACGAGCAGTACTTC. It codes for CSAKGTLSSYEQYF.

This chain links TRBV2 with TRBJ2-7; 9 bases line up with TRBD2. Germline CDR1 reads SNHLY; CDR2 reads FYNNEI. V was clipped by 3 bases and J by 5 bases; unmatched bases: 8. This CDR3 has 15 amino acids. CDR3 sequence: CASSDRREGLNEQYF. DNA for the CDR3: TGTGCCAGCAGTGACAGGCGGGAGGGCCTGAACGAGCAGTACTTC.

DNA of the CDR3: TGTGCCACCAGTGATGGCCGCCTCGTAAGCACAGATACGCAGTATTTT. Translating it yields CATSDGRLVSTDTQYF. The rearrangement links TRBV24-1 to TRBJ2-3; D is unclear. The CDR3 contains 16 residues. Germline loops: CDR1 KGHDR, CDR2 SFDVKD. The V end lost 3 bases, the J end lost 0 bases, and 12 bases lay between the germline ends.

This clonotype was counted at least ten times. The chain uses TRBV20-1 and TRBJ2-1; 10 positions agree with TRBD2. The V segment lost 0 bases and the J segment 4 bases; nucleotides outside the gene matches: 12. CDR3 length: 18 residues. Looked up from germline, CDR1 is DFQATT and CDR2 is SNEGSKA (reference sequence). Written as DNA, the CDR3 is TGCAGTGCTAGAGATCTACTAGCGGGACCCCTTAATTACAATGAGCAGTTCTTC. Translated: CSARDLLAGPLNYNEQFF.

Relative to its sample, this clonotype is medium-sized. The rearrangement joins TRBV29-1 to TRBJ1-2, with D unclear. This CDR3 spans 14 amino acids. Germline CDR1 and CDR2: SQVTM and ANQGSEA. The V gene lost 0 bases and the J gene lost 5 bases, with 13 bases spanning the gap. The CDR3 here is CSVEDQEGGYGYTF. For the CDR3, the DNA is TGCAGCGTTGAAGATCAAGAGGGAGGGTATGGCTACACCTTC.

This clonotype appeared many times. The DNA of the CDR3 is TGTGCCAGTAGCCCGAAGGCGGACACAGATACGCAGTATTTT. Its translation is CASSPKADTDTQYF. The chain links TRBV19 to TRBJ2-3; D not certain. Germline V gene data show CDR1 as LNHDA and CDR2 as SQIVND (reference sequence). Trimming took off 6 bases at V and 2 bases at J, with 12 bases between the two ends. The CDR3 runs to 14 residues.

The rearrangement joins TRBV7-2 to TRBJ1-3; 9 positions match TRBD1. The CDR3 consists of 13 residues. Trimming removed 1 base from V and 11 bases from J; junction bases left unmatched: 3. The germline V gene has CDR1 SGHTA and CDR2 FQGNSA. CDR3 amino acids: CASSLGDRDAIYF. The CDR3 DNA is TGTGCCAGCAGCTTAGGGGACAGGGACGCCATATATTTT.

This clonotype was seen many times. J is TRBJ2-3 and V is TRBV7-2; no firm D call. The CDR3 extends over 13 amino acids. With 4 bases removed from V and 2 bases from J, the gap between germline ends came to 7 bases. The V gene's germline CDR1 is SGHTA and CDR2 FQGNSA. The CDR3 here is CASSYFPTDTQYF. CDR3 sequence (DNA): TGTGCCAGCAGCTATTTCCCCACAGATACGCAGTATTTT.

This clonotype was detected only a few times. The chain recombines TRBV10-3 with TRBJ2-3, with 11 bases fitting TRBD1. This CDR3 region has 15 residues. Trimming cost V 4 bases and J 4 bases; bases outside gene matches: 4. Germline loops: CDR1 ENHRY, CDR2 SYGVKD. The CDR3 loop reads CAISVGTGGPDTQYF. CDR3 DNA: TGTGCCATCAGTGTCGGGACAGGGGGACCAGATACGCAGTATTTT.

This clonotype was recorded at least ten times. The V and J genes are TRBV24-1 and TRBJ2-1; 7 nucleotides align to TRBD1. This CDR3 has 13 residues. Germline V gene lookup returns CDR1 KGHDR and CDR2 SFDVKD. The junction had 0 bases not matched to a gene; V was cut back by 5 bases and J by 3 bases. The DNA of the CDR3 is TGTGCCACCAGTGCAGGGGGCTACAATGAGCAGTTCTTC. Translating gives CATSAGGYNEQFF.

In this sample, this clonotype turned up many times. The rearrangement links TRBV30 to TRBJ2-1; maybe TRBD1 (5 bases). Germline V gives CDR1 GTSNPN, CDR2 SVGIG (reference sequence). The germline V and J ends were trimmed by 2 bases and 6 bases, with 8 bases remaining between them. The CDR3 spans 12 residues. CDR3 coding DNA: TGTGCCTGGAGTAGACAGATCAATGAGCAGTTCTTC. Translation: CAWSRQINEQFF.

This clonotype has at least ten counts. This rearrangement joins TRBV20-1 to TRBJ1-1, with D possibly TRBD1 on 5 matching bases. Trimming left V 3 bases short and J 11 bases short, with 25 bases between. The germline V gene encodes CDR1 DFQATT and CDR2 SNEGSKA (reference sequence). This CDR3 is built from 15 residues. CDR3 sequence (DNA): TGCAGTGCTAGGGCCCTTTCGGGCAGGGCGGGTGTTGCTTTCTTT. Translated, it gives CSARALSGRAGVAFF.

This clonotype was counted many times. The chain joins TRBV20-1 to TRBJ2-7; D is ambiguous. The CDR3 covers 13 residues. Trimming took 5 bases from V and 0 from J, leaving 11 bases between them. Germline CDR1 is DFQATT and CDR2 is SNEGSKA (reference sequence). CDR3 sequence: CSARGTNSYEQYF. The CDR3 nucleotides read TGCAGTGCTCGAGGCACAAACTCCTACGAGCAGTACTTC.

On this clonotype: A much larger clone differs from this one at a single base, so this may be a read error. This chain links TRBV6-2 or TRBV6-3 with TRBJ2-1, with TRBD2 matching 7 bases. The length of the CDR3 is 15 residues. Germline CDR1 reads MNHEY; CDR2 reads SVGEGT. V trimming: 5 bases; J trimming: 9 bases; junction bases outside the gene matches: 13. The CDR3 is CASSPTRTSRLEQFF. In DNA, the CDR3 is TGTGCCAGCAGTCCCACCCGGACTAGTAGACTTGAGCAGTTCTTC.

At least ten counts were recorded for this clonotype. The chain couples TRBV29-1 to TRBJ2-6; 9 bases are a match to TRBD1. The CDR3 covers 18 residues. Trimming took 0 bases from V and 1 from J; bases not matched to a gene: 7. Germline values: CDR1 SQVTM, CDR2 ANQGSEA. CDR3 sequence: CSVEDEQGALSGANVLTF. In DNA form, the CDR3 reads TGCAGCGTTGAAGACGAACAGGGGGCTTTATCTGGGGCCAACGTCCTGACTTTC.

This clonotype has a count of ten or more. This sequence joins TRBV12-3 or TRBV12-4 and TRBJ1-4, with 10 nucleotides matching TRBD1. Unmatched junction bases numbered 8, after V lost 6 bases and J lost 7 bases. The CDR3 length is 15 residues. The CDR3 loop is CASRLTGGGGEKLFF. DNA for the CDR3: TGTGCCAGCAGACTGACAGGGGGCGGAGGTGAAAAACTGTTTTTT.

This clonotype has a count of ten or more. The chain couples TRBV2 to TRBJ1-1; no clear D. Trimming pared 7 bases from V and 1 base from J, leaving 10 bases between. CDR3 length equals 13 residues. Germline V gene lookup returns CDR1 SNHLY and CDR2 FYNNEI. The chain's CDR3 is CASKVYPNTEAFF. The CDR3 nucleotides read TGTGCCAGCAAGGTCTATCCGAACACTGAAGCTTTCTTT.

This chain connects TRBV6-1 to TRBJ2-3; no definite D call. Germline V gene data show CDR1 as MNHNS and CDR2 as SASEGT. This CDR3 has 13 residues. Deletions cut 8 bases from V and 2 bases from J, with 11 bases between. CDR3 sequence: CASASGNTDTQYF. The CDR3 nucleotides read TGTGCCAGCGCATCAGGAAACACAGATACGCAGTATTTT.